This T cell receptor (beta chain) emerged from a study of OX40 agonist ivuxolimab in advanced cancers. In the study overall: From roughly 23 to 90 years was the age range, with a mean of roughly 64 years, and 65% to 90% were male. General study findings and limits: Partial responders receiving 0.1-3.0 mg/kg showed among the lowest clonal expansion. Nonresponders, in some cases, also had low normalized T-cell clonal expansion. Circulating CD4+ and CD8+ T cells showed clonal expansion by week 6 at 0.1 to 3.0 mg/kg.

The CDR3 loop spans 13 amino acids. In germline, CDR1 is PRHDT, CDR2 FYEKMQ (reference sequence). V shed 4 bases, J shed 11 bases, and the junction held 7 bases outside the gene matches. As concerns this clone: Antigen unknown.

Clones were sequenced by immunoSEQ multiplex PCR, and TCRdb holds only the in-frame ones, with some missing. This sample has about 76,000 clones, with over 70% found just once. The chain is built from TRBV13 and TRBJ2-4; TRBD1 agrees at 8 bases. The sequence derives from an adult with an advanced solid tumor such as melanoma, head and neck, liver or kidney cancer. The source material was CD4+ or CD8+ T cells sorted from blood, sampled in a trial of the OX40 agonist ivuxolimab. The CDR3 is CASSWKGQAVQYF. Here the CDR3 DNA reads TGTGCCAGCAGCTGGAAGGGACAGGCGGTTCAGTACTTC.